The 2 T cell receptor beta chains reported below all come from one sample, sequenced in a study of PD-1 blockade in mismatch repair-deficient tumors. Here immunoSEQ multiplex PCR was the method, and the copy in TCRdb shows in-frame clones only, minus some. The sample includes around 38,000 clones, 75% to 85% seen only once; the top ten take about 20%. The sample was peripheral blood, taken 4 weeks after starting pembrolizumab. The source of these receptors is an adult with mismatch repair-deficient cancer.

The chain uses TRBV6-5 and TRBJ2-7; no firm D call. This CDR3 has 16 residues. Germline CDR1 and CDR2: MNHEY and SVGAGI. The V and J ends lost 2 bases and 7 bases respectively, with 21 bases between them. CDR3 nucleotide sequence: TGTGCCAGCAGTTACATGTTCCAGTCACCCCTGGGAGAGCAGTACTTC. This sequence encodes CASSYMFQSPLGEQYF.

V is TRBV7-8 and J is TRBJ2-7; D unresolved. CDR1 SGHVS and CDR2 FQNEAQ come from the germline V gene. The CDR3 length is 15 residues. The V end lost 0 bases, the J end lost 3 bases, and 12 bases lay between the germline ends. The CDR3 region is CASSLAVGRYYEQYF. DNA for the CDR3: TGTGCCAGCAGCTTAGCGGTGGGCAGGTACTACGAGCAGTACTTC.